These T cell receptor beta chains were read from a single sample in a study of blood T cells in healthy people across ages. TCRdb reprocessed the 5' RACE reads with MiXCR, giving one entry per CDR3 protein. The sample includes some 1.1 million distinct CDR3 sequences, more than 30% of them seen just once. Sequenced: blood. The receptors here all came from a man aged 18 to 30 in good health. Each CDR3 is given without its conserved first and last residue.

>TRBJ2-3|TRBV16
ASSHPEGDTQY
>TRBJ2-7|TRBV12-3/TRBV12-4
AGSLSGGSYEQY
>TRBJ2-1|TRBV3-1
ASSRNSPDEQF
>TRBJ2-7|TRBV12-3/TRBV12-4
ASSVALTSEQY
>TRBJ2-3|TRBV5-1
ASSLQRGEDTQY
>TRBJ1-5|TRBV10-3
AISETRINSNQPQH
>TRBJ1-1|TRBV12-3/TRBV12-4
ASSGVQGRNTEAF
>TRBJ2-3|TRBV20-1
SVHRDTQY
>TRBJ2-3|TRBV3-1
ASSQENGWTSGPDTQY
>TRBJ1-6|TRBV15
ATSRDGQGDSPLH
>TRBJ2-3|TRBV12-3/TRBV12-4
ASSSSGGADTQY
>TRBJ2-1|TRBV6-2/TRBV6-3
ASRPGLGHNEQF
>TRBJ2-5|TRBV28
ASSPFGWHAETQY
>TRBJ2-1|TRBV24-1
ATSAPDSQVNNEQF
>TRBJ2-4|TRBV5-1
ASSLDQNIQY
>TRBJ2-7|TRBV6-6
ASSYSGGGHYEQY
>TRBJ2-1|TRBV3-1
ASSHTSGGRQF
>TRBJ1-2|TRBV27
ASSLIPGHMDGYT
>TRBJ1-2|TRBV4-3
ASSQGGGASNYGYT
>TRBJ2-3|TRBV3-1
ASSQVAGGRTDTQY
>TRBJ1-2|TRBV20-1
SVQKVGDYGYT
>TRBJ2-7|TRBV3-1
ASSQEGVEQY
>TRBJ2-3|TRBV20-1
SAYKRGAGDTQY
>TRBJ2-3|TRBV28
ASSASTSGGTDTQY
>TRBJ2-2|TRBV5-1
ASSLVSSPTLNTGELF
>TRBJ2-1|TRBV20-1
SARQEGRYNEQF
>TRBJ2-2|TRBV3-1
ASSQVSGDGELF
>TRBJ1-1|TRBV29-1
SVLKGAMNTEAF
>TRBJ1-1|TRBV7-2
ASGATGANTEAF
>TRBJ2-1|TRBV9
ASSVGRLAGSDEQF
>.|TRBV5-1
ASSLGDRGLSETQY
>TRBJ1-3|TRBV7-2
ASSFPGNTIY
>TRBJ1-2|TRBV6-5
ASRAPARGANYGYT
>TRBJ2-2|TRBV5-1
ASSLGQGTGELF
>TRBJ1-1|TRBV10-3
AISEYTGATEAF